One sample yielded the 9 T cell receptor beta chains listed below, sequenced in a study of vaccination and CD4 T cells after COVID-19. No antigen is known for these receptors. Sample treatment: approximately nine-day PBMC culture with coronavirus spike peptide pools or control peptides (ViraFEST assay). The Oncomine TCR Beta short-read assay was what sequenced the DNA obtained from cultured CD4+ T cells. TCRdb passed the PCR reads through MiXCR, listing each CDR3 protein once. The table lists roughly 14,000 distinct CDR3 sequences, about three fifths of them singletons. The material sequenced was CD4+ T cells from blood, cultured in vitro. These receptors all come from a human donor who had recovered from COVID-19.

This sequence joins TRBV28 and TRBJ2-2, with TRBD2 matching 7 bases. CDR1 is MDHEN and CDR2 is SYDVKM in the germline V gene. The CDR3 runs to 16 residues. V lost 6 bases, J lost 3 bases, and 10 bases stayed unmatched. The CDR3 region has the DNA TGTGCCAGCAGCCCCCCGGGAGCGGGGTACACCGGGGAGCTGTTTTTT. Protein sequence: CASSPPGAGYTGELFF.

This clonotype turned up a few times. The chain links TRBV7-2 to TRBJ1-2; D gene unclear. The V and J ends lost 7 bases and 4 bases respectively, with 16 bases between them. The CDR3 consists of 14 residues. The V gene's germline CDR1 is SGHTA and CDR2 FQGNSA. CDR3 amino acids: CASISQVSGYGYTF. The CDR3 DNA is TGTGCCAGCATCTCCCAAGTGTCCGGCTATGGCTACACCTTC.

This chain joins TRBV24-1 and TRBJ2-1; 16 bases are a match to TRBD2. CDR1 KGHDR and CDR2 SFDVKD come from the germline V gene. The CDR3 sequence is 19 residues long. V dropped 5 bases and J dropped 8; count of bases not matched to a gene: 14. CDR3 nucleotide sequence: TGTGCCACCAGTGCCCCCCCGGGACTAGCGGGAGGGCCTAGGGATGAGCAGTTCTTC. It translates to CATSAPPGLAGGPRDEQFF.

The rearrangement joins TRBV4-1 to TRBJ2-7, with TRBD2 identical over 11 bases. CDR3 length: 15 residues. Trimming took 2 bases from V and 7 from J; bases not matched to a gene: 7. Germline values: CDR1 MGHRA, CDR2 YSYEKL. CDR3 sequence: CASSQQLAGDGEQYF. CDR3 nucleotides: TGCGCCAGCAGCCAACAACTAGCGGGAGATGGAGAGCAGTACTTC.

This chain uses TRBV20-1 with TRBJ2-2, with TRBD1 identical over 7 bases. CDR3 length: 15 residues. Germline CDR1 and CDR2: DFQATT and SNEGSKA (reference sequence). V lost 4 bases, J lost 1 base, and 6 bases stayed unmatched. CDR3 amino acids: CSAKTGQQNTGELFF. The CDR3 DNA sequence: TGCAGTGCTAAGACGGGACAGCAGAACACCGGGGAGCTGTTTTTT.

This CDR3 is CSATRGLAGKDTQYF. The DNA of the CDR3 is TGCAGTGCTACCCGGGGACTAGCGGGAAAAGATACGCAGTATTTT. The rearrangement links TRBV20-1 to TRBJ2-3, with 13 positions matching TRBD2. This CDR3 has 15 residues. In germline, CDR1 is DFQATT, CDR2 SNEGSKA (reference sequence). The trim removed 4 bases at V and 5 bases at J, leaving 6 bases unmatched.

A single count supports this clonotype. V gene TRBV21-1 combines with J gene TRBJ2-5. TRBV21-1 is described as a pseudogene. The CDR3 has 17 amino acids. The CDR3 bases are TGTGCCAGCAGCACCAATAGACCCCACTGGATACAAGAGACCCAGTACTTC. Translation: CASSTNRPHWIQETQYF.

Only a few counts were recorded for this clonotype. V usage is TRBV19 and J usage is TRBJ2-5; weak D call: TRBD2 (5 bases). The CDR3 runs 13 residues. Germline assignment: CDR1 LNHDA and CDR2 SQIVND (reference sequence). Trimming removed 6 bases from V and 1 base from J, with 9 bases in between. The CDR3 DNA reads as TGTGCCAGTAGCCCGGACTTCCAAGAGACCCAGTACTTC. Amino acid sequence: CASSPDFQETQYF.

The V call is TRBV6-2 or TRBV6-3, the J call TRBJ2-5; no definite D call. V shed 5 bases and J shed 7 bases, with 8 bases lying between them. Germline V lookup: CDR1 MNHEY, CDR2 SVGEGT. This CDR3 region has 11 residues. CDR3 nucleotide sequence: TGTGCCAGCAGTCCGGCAGGGACCCAGTACTTC. The encoded protein is CASSPAGTQYF.